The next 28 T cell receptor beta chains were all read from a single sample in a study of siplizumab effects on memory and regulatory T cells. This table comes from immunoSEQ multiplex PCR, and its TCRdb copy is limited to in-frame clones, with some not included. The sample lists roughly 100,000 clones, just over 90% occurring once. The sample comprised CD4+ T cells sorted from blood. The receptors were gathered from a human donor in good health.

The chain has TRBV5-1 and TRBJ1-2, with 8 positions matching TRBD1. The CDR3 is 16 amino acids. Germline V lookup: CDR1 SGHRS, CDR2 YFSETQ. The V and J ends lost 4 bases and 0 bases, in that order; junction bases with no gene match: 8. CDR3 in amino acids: CASSQGQGTTNYGYTF. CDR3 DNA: TGCGCCAGCAGCCAAGGACAGGGTACGACTAACTATGGCTACACCTTC.

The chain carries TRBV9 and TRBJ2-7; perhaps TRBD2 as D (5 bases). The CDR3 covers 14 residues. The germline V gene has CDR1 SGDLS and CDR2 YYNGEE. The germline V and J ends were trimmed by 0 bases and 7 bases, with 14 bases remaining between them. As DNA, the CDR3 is TGTGCCAGCAGCGTAGGTAGAGGGATTGGTGAGCAGTACTTC. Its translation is CASSVGRGIGEQYF.

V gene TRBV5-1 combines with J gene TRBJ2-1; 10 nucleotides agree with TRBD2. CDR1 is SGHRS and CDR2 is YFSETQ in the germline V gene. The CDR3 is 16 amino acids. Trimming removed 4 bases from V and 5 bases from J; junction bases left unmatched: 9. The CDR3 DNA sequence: TGCGCCAGCAGCCCTCCGAGCGGGGGGGCCCACAATGAGCAGTTCTTC. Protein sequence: CASSPPSGGAHNEQFF.

CDR3 DNA: TGTGCCAGCAGCTTACAGGTGTCCATAGAGACCCAGTACTTC. Its translation is CASSLQVSIETQYF. The J gene is TRBJ2-5, the V gene TRBV5-4; D might be TRBD1 (5 bases). CDR1 is SGHNT, CDR2 YYREEE, per germline (reference sequence). The length of the CDR3 is 14 residues. Trimming stripped 2 bases from V and 4 bases from J, with 12 bases between.

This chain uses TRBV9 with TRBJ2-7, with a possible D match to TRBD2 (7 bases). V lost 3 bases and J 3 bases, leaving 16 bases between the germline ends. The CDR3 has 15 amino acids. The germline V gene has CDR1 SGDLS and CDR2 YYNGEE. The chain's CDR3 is CASSEGEGRGYEQYF. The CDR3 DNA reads TGTGCCAGCAGCGAGGGGGAGGGGAGAGGCTACGAGCAGTACTTC.

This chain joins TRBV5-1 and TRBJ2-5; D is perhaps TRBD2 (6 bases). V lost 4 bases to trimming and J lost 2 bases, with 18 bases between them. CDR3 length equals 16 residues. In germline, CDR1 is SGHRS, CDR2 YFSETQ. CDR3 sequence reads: CASSKGVSSVQETQYF. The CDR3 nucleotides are TGCGCCAGCAGCAAGGGAGTCTCTAGCGTTCAAGAGACCCAGTACTTC.

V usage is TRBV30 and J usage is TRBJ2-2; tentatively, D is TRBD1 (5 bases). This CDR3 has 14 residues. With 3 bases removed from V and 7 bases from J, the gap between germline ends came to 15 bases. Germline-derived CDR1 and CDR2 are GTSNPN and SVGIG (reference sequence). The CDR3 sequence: CAWRSQGVGGELFF. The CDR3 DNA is TGTGCCTGGAGAAGTCAGGGCGTCGGCGGGGAGCTGTTTTTT.

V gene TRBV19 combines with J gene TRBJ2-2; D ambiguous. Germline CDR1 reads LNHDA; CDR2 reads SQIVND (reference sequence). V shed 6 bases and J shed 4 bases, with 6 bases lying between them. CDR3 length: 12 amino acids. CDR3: CASSKVTGELFF. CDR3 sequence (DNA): TGTGCCAGTAGCAAAGTCACCGGGGAGCTGTTTTTT.

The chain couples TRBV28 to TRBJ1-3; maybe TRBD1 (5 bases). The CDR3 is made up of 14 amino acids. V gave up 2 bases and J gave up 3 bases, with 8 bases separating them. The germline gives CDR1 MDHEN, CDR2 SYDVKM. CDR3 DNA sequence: TGTGCCAGCAGTTTAGCAGGGAATGGAAACACCATATATTTT. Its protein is CASSLAGNGNTIYF.

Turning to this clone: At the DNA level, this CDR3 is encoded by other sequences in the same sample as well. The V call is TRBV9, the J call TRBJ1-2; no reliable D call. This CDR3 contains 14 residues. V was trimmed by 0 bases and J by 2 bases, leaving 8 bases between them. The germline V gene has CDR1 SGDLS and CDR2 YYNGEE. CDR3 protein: CASSVDQGNYGYTF. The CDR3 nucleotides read TGTGCCAGCAGCGTAGATCAAGGGAACTATGGCTACACCTTC.

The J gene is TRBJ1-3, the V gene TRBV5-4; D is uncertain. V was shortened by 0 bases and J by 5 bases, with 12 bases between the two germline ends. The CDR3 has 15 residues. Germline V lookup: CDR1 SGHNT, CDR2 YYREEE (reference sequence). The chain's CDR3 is CASSLEAGSRNTIYF. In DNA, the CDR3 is TGTGCCAGCAGCTTGGAGGCGGGCTCGAGAAACACCATATATTTT.

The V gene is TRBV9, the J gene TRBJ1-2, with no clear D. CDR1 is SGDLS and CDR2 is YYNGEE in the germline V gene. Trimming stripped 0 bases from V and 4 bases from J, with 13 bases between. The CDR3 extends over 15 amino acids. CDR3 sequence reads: CASSVAARAGYGYTF. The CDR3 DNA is TGTGCCAGCAGCGTAGCCGCCCGGGCCGGCTATGGCTACACCTTC.

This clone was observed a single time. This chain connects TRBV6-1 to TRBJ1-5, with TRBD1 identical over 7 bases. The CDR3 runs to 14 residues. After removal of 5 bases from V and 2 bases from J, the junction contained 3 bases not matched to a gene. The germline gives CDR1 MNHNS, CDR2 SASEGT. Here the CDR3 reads CASSFTGGNQPQHF. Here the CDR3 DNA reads TGTGCCAGCAGTTTCACAGGGGGCAATCAGCCCCAGCATTTT.

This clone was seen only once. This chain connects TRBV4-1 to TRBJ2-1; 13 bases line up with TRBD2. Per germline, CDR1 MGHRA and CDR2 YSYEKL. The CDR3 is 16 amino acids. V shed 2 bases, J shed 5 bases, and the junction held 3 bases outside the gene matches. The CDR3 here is CASSQRLAGGNNEQFF. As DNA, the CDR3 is TGCGCCAGCAGCCAACGACTAGCGGGGGGAAACAATGAGCAGTTCTTC.

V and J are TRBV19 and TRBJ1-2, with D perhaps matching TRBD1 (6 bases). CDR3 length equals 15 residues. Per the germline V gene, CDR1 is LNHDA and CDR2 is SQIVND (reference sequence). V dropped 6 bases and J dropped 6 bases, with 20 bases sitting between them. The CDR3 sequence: CASRPRGGPGDGYTF. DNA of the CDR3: TGTGCCAGTAGACCGCGAGGGGGGCCGGGCGATGGCTACACCTTC.

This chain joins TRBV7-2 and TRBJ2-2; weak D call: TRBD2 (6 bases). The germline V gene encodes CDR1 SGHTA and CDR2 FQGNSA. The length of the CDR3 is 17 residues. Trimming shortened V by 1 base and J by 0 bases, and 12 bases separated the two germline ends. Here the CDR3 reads CASSLDSGGANTGELFF. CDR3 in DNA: TGTGCCAGCAGCTTAGACTCAGGCGGGGCGAACACCGGGGAGCTGTTTTTT.

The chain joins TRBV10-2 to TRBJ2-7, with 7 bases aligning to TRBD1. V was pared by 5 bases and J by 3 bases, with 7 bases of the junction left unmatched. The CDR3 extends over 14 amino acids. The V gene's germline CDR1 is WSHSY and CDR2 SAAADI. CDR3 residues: CASSLYRGNYEQYF. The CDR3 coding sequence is TGCGCCAGCAGTTTGTACAGGGGAAACTACGAGCAGTACTTC.

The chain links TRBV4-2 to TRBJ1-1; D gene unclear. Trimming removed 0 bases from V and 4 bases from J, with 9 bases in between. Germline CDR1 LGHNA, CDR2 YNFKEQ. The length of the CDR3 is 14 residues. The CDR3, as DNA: TGTGCCAGCAGCCAAGATGGCGGGGTCACTGAAGCTTTCTTT. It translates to CASSQDGGVTEAFF.

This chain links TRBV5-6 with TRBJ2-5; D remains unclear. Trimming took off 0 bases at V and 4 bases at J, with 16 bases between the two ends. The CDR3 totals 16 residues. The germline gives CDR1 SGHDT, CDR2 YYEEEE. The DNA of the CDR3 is TGTGCCAGCAGCTTGGAGTGGACCTATTCAGCAGAGACCCAGTACTTC. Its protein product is CASSLEWTYSAETQYF.

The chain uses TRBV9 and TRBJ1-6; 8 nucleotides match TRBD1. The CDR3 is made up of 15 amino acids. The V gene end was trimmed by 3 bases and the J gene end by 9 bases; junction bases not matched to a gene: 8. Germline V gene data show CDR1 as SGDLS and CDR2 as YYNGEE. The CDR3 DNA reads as TGTGCCAGCAGCGCCGACAGGGGATCGTTTTCACCCCTCCACTTT. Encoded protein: CASSADRGSFSPLHF. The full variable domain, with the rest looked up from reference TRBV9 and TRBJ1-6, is DSGVTQTPKHLITATGQRVTLRCSPRSGDLSVYWYQQSLDQGLQFLIQYYNGEERAKGNILERFSAQQFPDLHSELNLSSLELGDSALYFCASSADRGSFSPLHFGNGTRLTVT.

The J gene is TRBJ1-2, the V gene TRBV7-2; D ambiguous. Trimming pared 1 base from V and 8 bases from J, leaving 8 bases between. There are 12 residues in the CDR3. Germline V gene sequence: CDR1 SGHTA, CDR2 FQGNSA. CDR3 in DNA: TGTGCCAGCAGCTTAGGGGTTGGGGGCTACACCTTC. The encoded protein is CASSLGVGGYTF.

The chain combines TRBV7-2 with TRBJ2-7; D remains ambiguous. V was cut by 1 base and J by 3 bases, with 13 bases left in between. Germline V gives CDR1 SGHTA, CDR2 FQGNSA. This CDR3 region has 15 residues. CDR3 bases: TGTGCCAGCAGCTTAGGGCTCGAGGTTGGCTACGAGCAGTACTTC. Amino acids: CASSLGLEVGYEQYF. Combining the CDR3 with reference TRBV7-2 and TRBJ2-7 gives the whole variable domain GAGVSQSPSNKVTEKGKDVELRCDPISGHTALYWYRQSLGQGLEFLIYFQGNSAPDKSGLPSDRFSAERTGGSVSTLTIQRTQQEDSAVYLCASSLGLEVGYEQYFGPGTRLTVT.

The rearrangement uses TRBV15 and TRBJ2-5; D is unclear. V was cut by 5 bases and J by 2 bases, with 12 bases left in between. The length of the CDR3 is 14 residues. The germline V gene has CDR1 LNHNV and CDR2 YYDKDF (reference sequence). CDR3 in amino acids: CATSGRLVQETQYF. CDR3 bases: TGTGCCACCAGCGGCAGACTGGTTCAAGAGACCCAGTACTTC. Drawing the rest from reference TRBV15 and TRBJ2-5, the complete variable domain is DAMVIQNPRYQVTQFGKPVTLSCSQTLNHNVMYWYQQKSSQAPKLLFHYYDKDFNNEADTPDNFQSRRPNTSFCFLDIRSPGLGDTAMYLCATSGRLVQETQYFGPGTRLLVL.

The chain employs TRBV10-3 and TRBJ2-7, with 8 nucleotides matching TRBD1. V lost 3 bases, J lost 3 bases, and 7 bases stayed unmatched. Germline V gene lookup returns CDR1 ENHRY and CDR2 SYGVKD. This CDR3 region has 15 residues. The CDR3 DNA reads TGTGCCATCAGTGACCCCGGGACAGGCCTCTACGAGCAGTACTTC. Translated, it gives CAISDPGTGLYEQYF.

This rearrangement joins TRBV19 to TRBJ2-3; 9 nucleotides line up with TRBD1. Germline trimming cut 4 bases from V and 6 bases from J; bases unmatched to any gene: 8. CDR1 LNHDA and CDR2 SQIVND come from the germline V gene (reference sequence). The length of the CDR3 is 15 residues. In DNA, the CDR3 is TGTGCCAGTAGTAGAGGGACAGGGCGCGAGGATACGCAGTATTTT. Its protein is CASSRGTGREDTQYF.

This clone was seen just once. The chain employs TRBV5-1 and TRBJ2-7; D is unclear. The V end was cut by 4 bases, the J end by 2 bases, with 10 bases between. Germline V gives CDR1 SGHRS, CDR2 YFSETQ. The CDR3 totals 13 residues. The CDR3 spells CASSPFGTYEQYF. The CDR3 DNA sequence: TGCGCCAGCAGCCCTTTTGGCACCTACGAGCAGTACTTC.

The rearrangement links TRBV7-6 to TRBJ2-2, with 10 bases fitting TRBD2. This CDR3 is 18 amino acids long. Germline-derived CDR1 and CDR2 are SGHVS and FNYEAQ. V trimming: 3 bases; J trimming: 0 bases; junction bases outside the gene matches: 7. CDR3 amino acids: CASSLVLAGAPNTGELFF. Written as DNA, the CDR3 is TGTGCCAGCAGCTTGGTTCTAGCGGGGGCCCCGAACACCGGGGAGCTGTTTTTT.

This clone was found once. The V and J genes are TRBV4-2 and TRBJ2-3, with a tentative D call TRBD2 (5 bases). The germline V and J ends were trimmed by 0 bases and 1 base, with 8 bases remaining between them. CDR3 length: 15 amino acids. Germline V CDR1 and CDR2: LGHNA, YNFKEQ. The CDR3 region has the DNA TGTGCCAGCAGCCAAGAGAGCGGAGGCACAGATACGCAGTATTTT. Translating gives CASSQESGGTDTQYF.